Each of the 27 T cell receptor beta chains below was sequenced from the same sample in a study of T cell changes during pregnancy in multiple sclerosis. Generated by immunoSEQ multiplex PCR, the TCRdb table keeps only in-frame clones and is missing some. The top ten clones hold around 0.37% of a sample with some 38,000 clones, about 95% of them seen once. This sample comprised CD4+ T cells from peripheral blood mononuclear cells, obtained in the second trimester of pregnancy. These receptors all come from a female donor with multiple sclerosis, enrolled in a pregnancy study.

The chain links TRBV19 to TRBJ1-5, with D tentatively TRBD1 (5 bases). V was trimmed by 8 bases and J by 4 bases, leaving 21 bases between them. This CDR3 has 16 amino acids. Germline values: CDR1 LNHDA, CDR2 SQIVND (reference sequence). CDR3 amino acids: CASDVVGSGTNQPQHF. CDR3 nucleotide sequence: TGTGCCAGTGATGTGGTGGGGTCGGGGACTAATCAGCCCCAGCATTTT.

The V gene is TRBV5-1, the J gene TRBJ2-2; D is ambiguous. Germline values: CDR1 SGHRS, CDR2 YFSETQ. This CDR3 region has 15 residues. Trimming cost V 3 bases and J 2 bases, with 11 bases left between them. The CDR3 loop is CASSSERSNTGELFF. In DNA form, the CDR3 reads TGCGCCAGCAGCTCGGAGCGTTCCAACACCGGGGAGCTGTTTTTT.

V is TRBV7-9 and J is TRBJ1-5; TRBD1 might be the D (5 bases). From germline, CDR1 is SEHNR and CDR2 FQNEAQ (reference sequence). This CDR3 is 15 amino acids long. Trimming cost V 1 base and J 6 bases, with 13 bases left between them. The CDR3 DNA follows: TGTGCCAGCAGCTTAGGTTTAAGGGGCGGTCAGCCCCAGCATTTT. Translation: CASSLGLRGGQPQHF.

This chain's CDR3 is CASSPTGYNEQFF. The DNA of the CDR3 is TGTGCCAGCAGTCCAACAGGTTACAATGAGCAGTTCTTC. The rearrangement uses TRBV6-5 and TRBJ2-1; the D gene is possibly TRBD1 (5 bases). Germline V lookup: CDR1 MNHEY, CDR2 SVGAGI. This CDR3 has 13 amino acids. V shed 5 bases and J shed 4 bases, with 9 bases lying between them.

The chain has TRBV6-4 and TRBJ1-1; possibly TRBD1 for D (6 bases). Trimming pared 7 bases from V and 0 bases from J, leaving 18 bases between. The CDR3 totals 16 residues. Germline values: CDR1 MRHNA, CDR2 SNTAGT. CDR3 sequence (DNA): TGTGCCAGCAAAGGGACAAAAAAAAGTATGAACACTGAAGCTTTCTTT. Amino acid sequence: CASKGTKKSMNTEAFF.

On this clone itself: At the DNA level, this CDR3 is encoded by other sequences in the same sample as well. The rearrangement links TRBV18 to TRBJ2-7; 7 bases map to TRBD1. V was clipped by 3 bases and J by 2 bases; unmatched bases: 4. Germline V CDR1 and CDR2: KGHSH, LQKENI. CDR3 length: 14 amino acids. The CDR3 loop reads CASSPGQVPYEQYF. Here the CDR3 DNA reads TGTGCCAGCTCACCCGGACAGGTTCCCTACGAGCAGTACTTC.

The rearrangement uses TRBV4-3 and TRBJ1-6; D gene unclear. Germline CDR1 LGHNA, CDR2 YSLEER. The CDR3 extends over 14 amino acids. Deletions cut 4 bases from V and 7 bases from J, with 11 bases between. The CDR3 region is CASSPRLLNSPLHF. The CDR3 DNA reads TGCGCCAGCAGCCCCAGGCTTTTAAATTCACCCCTCCACTTT.

The gene calls are TRBV29-1 and TRBJ2-7; TRBD1 matches 7 bases. This CDR3 has 13 amino acids. Trimming took 8 bases from V and 5 from J; bases not matched to a gene: 12. Germline V lookup: CDR1 SQVTM, CDR2 ANQGSEA. In nucleotides, the CDR3 is TGCAGCCTCAAGACAGGGTATAGGAACGAGCAGTACTTC. Translated: CSLKTGYRNEQYF.

The sample holds one count of this clone. The chain combines TRBV9 with TRBJ2-6, with D uncertain. Trimming took 2 bases from V and 0 from J, leaving 15 bases between them. Germline CDR1 SGDLS, CDR2 YYNGEE. The CDR3 loop spans 18 amino acids. The CDR3 DNA is TGTGCCAGCAGCGTCGGTGGTTGGAGCATCTCTGGGGCCAACGTCCTGACTTTC. Protein product: CASSVGGWSISGANVLTF.

This clone was observed a single time. The chain employs TRBV5-6 and TRBJ1-2; 11 bases fit TRBD1. The CDR3 consists of 14 residues. The ends lost 7 bases at V and 7 bases at J; junction bases unmatched: 9. Germline assignment: CDR1 SGHDT and CDR2 YYEEEE. CDR3 residues: CASGLRTGGFGYTF. The DNA for the CDR3 is TGTGCCAGCGGACTTAGGACAGGGGGCTTTGGCTACACCTTC.

J is TRBJ1-5 and V is TRBV5-5; perhaps TRBD1 as D (5 bases). Trimming took off 4 bases at V and 6 bases at J, with 14 bases between the two ends. From germline, CDR1 is SGHKS and CDR2 YYEKEE (reference sequence). The CDR3 spans 14 residues. The CDR3 is CASSGGGIFQPQHF. In DNA form, the CDR3 reads TGTGCCAGCAGCGGCGGGGGGATCTTTCAGCCCCAGCATTTT.

This clone was seen a handful of times. This chain links TRBV9 with TRBJ1-2; TRBD1 agrees at 7 bases. Germline CDR1 SGDLS, CDR2 YYNGEE. J gave up 8 bases and V 4 bases, and 5 bases lay outside the gene matches. CDR3 length: 12 residues. CDR3 DNA: TGTGCCAGCAGCTTGGGACAGCGAGGCTACACCTTC. It yields the protein CASSLGQRGYTF.

The rearrangement joins TRBV5-6 to TRBJ1-2; no reliable D call. CDR1 and CDR2 from the germline V gene are SGHDT and YYEEEE. V gave up 0 bases and J gave up 8 bases, with 11 bases separating them. The CDR3 is 13 amino acids. The CDR3 nucleotides are TGTGCCAGCAGCTTGGGTGGAGTTTCCGGCTACACCTTC. Its protein is CASSLGGVSGYTF.

The rearrangement joins TRBV25-1 to TRBJ1-1; D call uncertain. The CDR3 sequence is 13 residues long. With 4 bases removed from V and 3 bases from J, the gap between germline ends came to 9 bases. Per germline, CDR1 MGHDK and CDR2 SYGVNS. CDR3 sequence: CASSVEVYTEAFF. The CDR3 DNA reads TGTGCCAGCAGTGTGGAGGTTTACACTGAAGCTTTCTTT.

The V call is TRBV18, the J call TRBJ1-5, with 12 bases lining up with TRBD1. The germline CDR1 and CDR2 sequences are KGHSH and LQKENI. This CDR3 comprises 16 residues. The V and J ends lost 3 bases and 6 bases, in that order; junction bases with no gene match: 6. The CDR3 DNA is TGTGCCAGCTCACCGGCAGGGGACAGGGGGCTTCAGCCCCAGCATTTT. This encodes CASSPAGDRGLQPQHF. The full variable domain, in which reference TRBV18 and TRBJ1-5 provide the parts outside the CDR3, is NAGVMQNPRHLVRRRGQEARLRCSPMKGHSHVYWYRQLPEEGLKFMVYLQKENIIDESGMPKERFSAEFPKEGPSILRIQQVVRGDSAAYFCASSPAGDRGLQPQHFGDGTRLSIL.

The J gene is TRBJ2-3, the V gene TRBV11-1, with a weak D call TRBD1 (6 bases). The CDR3 is 16 residues long. The germline gives CDR1 SGHAT, CDR2 FQDESV (reference sequence). V was clipped by 2 bases and J by 2 bases, with 14 bases between them. The CDR3 sequence is CASSLLGAGDTDTQYF. CDR3 DNA sequence: TGTGCCAGCAGCTTATTGGGGGCAGGGGACACAGATACGCAGTATTTT.

Here the CDR3 DNA reads TGTGCCAGCAGCTTGTTCTCCGCGGGGAGTTTCGATTTATACAATGAGCAGTTCTTC. Translating it yields CASSLFSAGSFDLYNEQFF. The rearrangement uses TRBV5-4 and TRBJ2-1; TRBD2 might be the D (6 bases). Germline CDR1 SGHNT, CDR2 YYREEE (reference sequence). CDR3 size: 19 residues. With 1 base removed from V and 4 bases from J, the gap between germline ends came to 24 bases.

The chain combines TRBV23-1 with TRBJ2-1; maybe TRBD2 (6 bases). TRBV23-1 is annotated as an ORF whose role is uncertain. This CDR3 has 18 amino acids. Trimming pared 1 base from V and 0 bases from J, leaving 16 bases between. The CDR3 DNA follows: TGCGCCAGCAGTCAATTGAGAGCGGGCCTTAGCTCCTACAATGAGCAGTTCTTC. It codes for CASSQLRAGLSSYNEQFF.

The rearrangement uses TRBV5-1 and TRBJ2-5, with D possibly TRBD1 on 6 matching bases. The V end lost 2 bases, the J end lost 2 bases, and 10 bases lay between the germline ends. Germline CDR1 is SGHRS and CDR2 is YFSETQ. The CDR3 consists of 14 residues. For the CDR3, the DNA is TGCGCCAGCAGCTTTACAGGGTTTCAAGAGACCCAGTACTTC. Its protein product is CASSFTGFQETQYF.

The V and J genes are TRBV4-1 and TRBJ1-2, with TRBD1 identical over 7 bases. Trimming at V came to 1 base and at J to 3 bases, leaving 2 bases not matched to a gene. Germline CDR1 MGHRA, CDR2 YSYEKL. This CDR3 contains 14 residues. CDR3 sequence: CASSQVGQYYGYTF. CDR3 DNA: TGCGCCAGCAGCCAAGTGGGACAGTACTATGGCTACACCTTC.

This chain joins TRBV7-7 and TRBJ2-2, with 9 nucleotides matching TRBD1. CDR3 length: 16 amino acids. Losses at the gene ends were 7 bases for V and 3 bases for J; bases not matched to a gene: 9. CDR1 is SSHAT, CDR2 FNYEAQ, per germline (reference sequence). The CDR3 region is CASTPGTGWDTGELFF. The CDR3 DNA follows: TGTGCCAGCACCCCGGGGACAGGGTGGGACACCGGGGAGCTGTTTTTT.

The chain carries TRBV5-1 and TRBJ1-4, with TRBD1 as a possible D gene (6 bases). CDR1 and CDR2 from the germline V gene are SGHRS and YFSETQ. The length of the CDR3 is 16 residues. Trimming cost V 2 bases and J 7 bases, with 18 bases left between them. CDR3 residues: CASSFVSGGPGEKLFF. The DNA of the CDR3 is TGCGCCAGCAGCTTCGTCTCCGGGGGGCCCGGTGAAAAACTGTTTTTT.

The chain is built from TRBV9 and TRBJ2-1, with 9 bases lining up with TRBD1. The CDR3 has 16 amino acids. The J segment lost 5 bases and the V segment lost 0 bases, leaving 6 bases of the junction unmatched. The germline V gene has CDR1 SGDLS and CDR2 YYNGEE. CDR3 sequence reads: CASSVGPGQGDNEQFF. Written as DNA, the CDR3 is TGTGCCAGCAGCGTAGGCCCGGGACAGGGAGACAATGAGCAGTTCTTC.

This rearrangement joins TRBV19 to TRBJ1-5, with TRBD1 matching over 9 bases. CDR3 length: 14 residues. Germline loops: CDR1 LNHDA, CDR2 SQIVND (reference sequence). The trim removed 5 bases at V and 6 bases at J, leaving 5 bases unmatched. CDR3 sequence reads: CASSRDRDAQPQHF. In nucleotides, the CDR3 is TGTGCCAGTAGTCGGGACAGGGATGCTCAGCCCCAGCATTTT.

The V call is TRBV2, the J call TRBJ1-5; D gene uncertain. Trimming cost V 2 bases and J 1 base, with 9 bases left between them. CDR1 and CDR2 (germline): SNHLY, FYNNEI. CDR3 length: 15 residues. The CDR3 DNA follows: TGTGCCAGCAGTGAATTATCCCTGAGCAATCAGCCCCAGCATTTT. The encoded protein is CASSELSLSNQPQHF.

This chain connects TRBV5-1 to TRBJ2-5, with TRBD2 matching over 11 bases. Germline-derived CDR1 and CDR2 are SGHRS and YFSETQ. With 2 bases clipped from V and 1 base from J, the junction kept 10 bases outside the gene matches. The CDR3 totals 18 residues. CDR3: CASSFLAGGTNSQETQYF. The CDR3 DNA follows: TGCGCCAGCAGCTTTCTAGCGGGGGGCACCAATTCCCAAGAGACCCAGTACTTC.

This clone was recorded only once. The V call is TRBV28, the J call TRBJ2-3; 12 nucleotides align to TRBD2. Germline V gives CDR1 MDHEN, CDR2 SYDVKM. The CDR3 consists of 18 residues. Unmatched junction bases numbered 14, after V lost 2 bases and J lost 8 bases. The CDR3 DNA sequence: TGTGCCAGCAGTTTAAGACTAGCGGGAGCGGGGGGCGTGGGTACGCAGTATTTT. Translating it yields CASSLRLAGAGGVGTQYF.